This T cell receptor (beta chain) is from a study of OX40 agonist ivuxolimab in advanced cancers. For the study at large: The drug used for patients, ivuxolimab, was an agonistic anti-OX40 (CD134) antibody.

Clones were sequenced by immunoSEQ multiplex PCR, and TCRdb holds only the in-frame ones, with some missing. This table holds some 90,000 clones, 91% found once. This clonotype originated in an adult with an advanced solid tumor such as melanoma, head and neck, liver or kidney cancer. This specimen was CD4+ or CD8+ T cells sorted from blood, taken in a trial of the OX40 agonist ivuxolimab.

The CDR3 is CASSQGLAGGAWFF. In DNA, the CDR3 is TGTGCCAGCAGCCAAGGACTAGCGGGGGGCGCCTGGTTCTTC. V is TRBV14 and J is TRBJ2-1; 13 bases are a match to TRBD2. Germline V gives CDR1 SGHDN, CDR2 FVKESK. Trimming took 1 base from V and 15 from J; bases not matched to a gene: 6. This CDR3 is built from 14 residues.